This paragraph reports one TCR beta chain. Its antigen is undetermined. Method: immunoSEQ multiplex PCR; TCRdb's copy keeps in-frame clones and lacks some. The table shows over 85,000 clones, with 70% to 90% occurring only once. CDR1 and CDR2 from the germline V gene are MGHDK and SYGVNS. This CDR3 comprises 12 residues. V shed 6 bases, J shed 10 bases, and the junction held 4 bases outside the gene matches. These data belong to a study of cytomegalovirus exposure and HLA in healthy donors. Points from the study as a whole: Later, an analysis found that TCR clusters from the first cohort tended to co-occur in the roughly 120 validation repertoires. Around 160 TCR beta chains were listed as cytomegalovirus-associated.

The sequence was collected from a woman younger than 45 in good health and CMV-seropositive. This chain uses TRBV25-1 with TRBJ1-4; 8 bases map to TRBD1. Sequenced: PBMCs. Here the CDR3 DNA reads TGTGCCAGCAGCCTCACAGGGGGAAAACTGTTTTTT. It specifies CASSLTGGKLFF.